These 15 T cell receptor beta chains came from one sample sequenced in a study of molecular identifiers for immune sequencing clone quantification. Each CDR3 protein is one row after TCRdb ran MiXCR on the PCR reads. The sample has some 100,000 distinct CDR3 sequences; roughly a third are singletons. Sequenced input: naive CD8+ T cells from blood, with Jurkat cell RNA spiked in. The subset was: FACS-sorted CD8+CD4-CCR7+CD45RA+ naive T cells. Receptors were obtained from a human donor in good health. Some libraries in this study had Jurkat cell RNA spiked in.

This clonotype appeared a few times. The V gene is TRBV6-5, the J gene TRBJ2-5; TRBD1 might be the D (7 bases). CDR3 length equals 17 residues. Deletions cut 4 bases from V and 1 base from J, with 19 bases between. The germline gives CDR1 MNHEY, CDR2 SVGAGI. The CDR3 sequence is CASSSLNRGGLQETQYF. In DNA, the CDR3 is TGTGCCAGCAGTTCCCTGAACAGGGGAGGTCTCCAAGAGACCCAGTACTTC.

The sample holds a few counts of this clonotype. The chain couples TRBV28 to TRBJ1-2; TRBD1 agrees at 8 bases. V gave up 0 bases and J gave up 3 bases; unmatched junction bases: 6. The CDR3 spans 16 residues. CDR1 is MDHEN and CDR2 is SYDVKM in the germline V gene. The CDR3 protein is CASSLWDRAKDYGYTF. CDR3 DNA: TGTGCCAGCAGTTTATGGGACAGGGCGAAAGACTATGGCTACACCTTC.

Regarding this clonotype: This clone may be a read error of a much larger clone one base away. The V and J genes are TRBV9 and TRBJ2-3; 7 bases align to TRBD2. J gave up 2 bases and V 0 bases, and 9 bases lay outside the gene matches. The CDR3 is 17 amino acids. Per germline, CDR1 SGDLS and CDR2 YYNGEE. The CDR3 coding sequence is TGTGCCAGCAGCGTAGATTGGCCAGCGGGGACCACAGATACGCAGTATTTT. Its protein is CASSVDWPAGTTDTQYF.

Points on this clonotype: A much larger clone is a single base away; this may be a read error. V gene TRBV5-1 combines with J gene TRBJ1-1, with 8 bases lining up with TRBD1. The length of the CDR3 is 18 residues. Germline loops: CDR1 SGHRS, CDR2 YFSETQ. The trim removed 2 bases at V and 2 bases at J, leaving 14 bases unmatched. The CDR3 DNA follows: TGCGCCAGCAGCTTCCCCGATTATATGACAGGGGCAAACACTGAAGCTTTCTTT. It is translated as CASSFPDYMTGANTEAFF.

This clonotype was counted many times. The V and J genes are TRBV6-5 and TRBJ2-2, with TRBD2 matching over 9 bases. V was clipped by 6 bases and J by 2 bases; unmatched bases: 7. The germline V gene encodes CDR1 MNHEY and CDR2 SVGAGI. The CDR3 extends over 16 amino acids. The CDR3 sequence is CASRLTSGVNTGELFF. DNA for the CDR3: TGTGCCAGCAGGCTGACTAGCGGAGTTAACACCGGGGAGCTGTTTTTT.

As for this clonotype: The CDR3 does not close with the conserved phenylalanine or tryptophan, likely indicating a read error. Because the CDR3's place on the DNA is in doubt, the DNA is left out and the CDR3 is given as listed by TCRdb. The chain recombines TRBV5-1 with TRBJ1-1; TRBD1 is the table's D call, not checked against the DNA. CDR1 is SGHRS, CDR2 YFSETQ, per germline. The CDR3 is 12 amino acids long, termini counted. The CDR3 protein is CASSQWGPEAFI.

About this clonotype itself: The junction differs from germline at one of its ends, possibly a read error. The chain has TRBV6-2 or TRBV6-3 and TRBJ2-5; TRBD1 might be the D (5 bases). CDR1 MNHEY and CDR2 SVGEGT come from the germline V gene. There are 13 residues in the CDR3. In nucleotides, the CDR3 is TGTGCCAGCAGCCCCGTGGGGCAAGAGACCCAGAACTTC. This translates into CASSPVGQETQNF.

The genes are TRBV28 and TRBJ2-7, with a tentative D call TRBD1 (6 bases). The germline gives CDR1 MDHEN, CDR2 SYDVKM. CDR3 length equals 14 residues. The germline V and J ends were trimmed by 6 bases and 3 bases, with 15 bases remaining between them. The CDR3 here is CASRIQGSGYEQYF. CDR3 coding DNA: TGTGCCAGCAGAATACAGGGATCTGGCTACGAGCAGTACTTC.

This clonotype has only a few counts. The rearrangement joins TRBV28 to TRBJ2-7, with TRBD1 identical over 9 bases. J gave up 2 bases and V 3 bases, and 2 bases lay outside the gene matches. The CDR3 runs 14 residues. Looked up from germline, CDR1 is MDHEN and CDR2 is SYDVKM. The CDR3 loop reads CASSFWDRAYEQYF. Here the CDR3 DNA reads TGTGCCAGCAGTTTCTGGGACAGGGCCTACGAGCAGTACTTC.

The rearrangement links TRBV27 to TRBJ2-1, with TRBD2 identical over 8 bases. Germline loops: CDR1 MNHEY, CDR2 SMNVEV (reference sequence). The junction had 4 bases not matched to a gene; V was cut back by 5 bases and J by 4 bases. The CDR3 is 14 residues long. The DNA of the CDR3 is TGTGCCAGCAGTCGCACTAGCGGTTACAATGAGCAGTTCTTC. It specifies CASSRTSGYNEQFF.

This clonotype occurred a few times. The V gene is TRBV28, the J gene TRBJ2-4; D is uncertain. The CDR3 loop spans 16 amino acids. Trimming took 6 bases from V and 0 from J, leaving 15 bases between them. Germline V gene lookup returns CDR1 MDHEN and CDR2 SYDVKM. This CDR3 is CASSPKWTLAKNIQYF. CDR3 DNA sequence: TGTGCCAGCAGCCCCAAATGGACCTTAGCCAAAAACATTCAGTACTTC.

This clonotype was counted many times. The gene calls are TRBV4-3 and TRBJ2-1, with unresolved D. Germline loops: CDR1 LGHNA, CDR2 YSLEER. The length of the CDR3 is 14 residues. Between the trimmed V and J ends, which lost 1 base and 6 bases, there was a span of 10 bases. DNA of the CDR3: TGCGCCAGCAGCCAAGGCCCTAGATCCAATGAGCAGTTCTTC. Translating it yields CASSQGPRSNEQFF.

V and J are TRBV6-2 or TRBV6-3 and TRBJ1-1, with 8 bases aligning to TRBD1. The ends lost 4 bases at V and 5 bases at J; junction bases unmatched: 3. Germline V gene lookup returns CDR1 MNHEY and CDR2 SVGEGT. The CDR3 totals 13 residues. The CDR3 is CASSWTGITEAFF. In nucleotides, the CDR3 is TGTGCCAGCAGTTGGACAGGGATAACTGAAGCTTTCTTT.

The J gene is TRBJ2-3, the V gene TRBV9; 12 bases are shared with TRBD2. Trimming removed 3 bases from V and 3 bases from J; junction bases left unmatched: 5. CDR1 SGDLS and CDR2 YYNGEE come from the germline V gene. The length of the CDR3 is 16 residues. The CDR3 nucleotides read TGTGCCAGCAGCGCTCTGACTAGCGGGAGAACAGATACGCAGTATTTT. Translated, it gives CASSALTSGRTDTQYF.

This chain connects TRBV6-2 or TRBV6-3 to TRBJ2-3; 10 nucleotides agree with TRBD2. The CDR3 is 17 amino acids. Germline loops: CDR1 MNHEY, CDR2 SVGEGT. Trimming took 2 bases from V and 2 from J; bases not matched to a gene: 7. The CDR3 loop reads CASSYPRTSGHTDTQYF. CDR3 nucleotide sequence: TGTGCCAGCAGTTACCCGAGGACTAGCGGCCACACAGATACGCAGTATTTT.